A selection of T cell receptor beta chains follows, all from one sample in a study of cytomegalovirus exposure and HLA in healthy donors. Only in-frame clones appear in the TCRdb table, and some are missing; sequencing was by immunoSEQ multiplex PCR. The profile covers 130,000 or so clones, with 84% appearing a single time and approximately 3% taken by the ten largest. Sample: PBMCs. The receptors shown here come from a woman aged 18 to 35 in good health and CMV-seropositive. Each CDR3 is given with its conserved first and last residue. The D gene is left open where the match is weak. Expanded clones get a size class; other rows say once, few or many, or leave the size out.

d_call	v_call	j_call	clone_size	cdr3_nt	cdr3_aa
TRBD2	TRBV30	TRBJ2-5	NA	TGTGCCTGGACTCACGTCCCTAGCGGGGGTTCGGAGACCCAGTACTTC	CAWTHVPSGGSETQYF
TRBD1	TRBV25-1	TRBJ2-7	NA	TGTGCCAGCAGAGGACAGGGGGCTTACGAGCAGTACTTC	CASRGQGAYEQYF
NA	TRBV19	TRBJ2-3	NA	TGTGCCACCTCGGACAGCATCGCAGATACGCAGTATTTT	CATSDSIADTQYF
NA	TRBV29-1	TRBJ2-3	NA	TGCAGCGTTGAGAGCCCCAAGGATACGCAGTATTTT	CSVESPKDTQYF
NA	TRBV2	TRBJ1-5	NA	TGTGCCAGCAGTGAACAGGGCAATCAGCCCCAGCATTTT	CASSEQGNQPQHF
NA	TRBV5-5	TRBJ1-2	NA	TGTGCCAGCAGCTGGGGGGACGGAGGCTATGGCTACACCTTC	CASSWGDGGYGYTF
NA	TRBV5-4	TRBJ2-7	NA	TGTGCCAGCAGTCTGGGGGGCGAGCAGTACTTC	CASSLGGEQYF
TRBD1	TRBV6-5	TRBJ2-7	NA	TGTGCCAGCAGGGGACAGAACTTTGAGCAGTACTTC	CASRGQNFEQYF
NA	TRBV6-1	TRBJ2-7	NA	TGTGCCAGCAGTACCCTATACGAGCAGTACTTC	CASSTLYEQYF
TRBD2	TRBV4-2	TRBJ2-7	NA	TGTGCCAGCAGCCAGGCTATAGCGGGGACAAAAAACGAGCAGTACTTC	CASSQAIAGTKNEQYF
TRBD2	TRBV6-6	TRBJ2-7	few	TGTGCCAGCGTAGCGGGGGGGTACGAGCAGTACTTC	CASVAGGYEQYF
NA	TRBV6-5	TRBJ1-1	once	TGTGCCAGCAGTGTATATCCTCACACTGAAGCTTTCTTT	CASSVYPHTEAFF
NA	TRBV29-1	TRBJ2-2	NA	TGCAGCGTAGGTGGCAGGAGCTGCCGGGGAGCTGTTTTT	CSVGGRSCRGAVF
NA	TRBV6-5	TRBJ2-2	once	TGTGCCAGCAGTAACCTGTTCGGCACCGGGGAGCTGTTTTTT	CASSNLFGTGELFF
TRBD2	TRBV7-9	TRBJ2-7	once	TGTGCCAGCAGCTTCGGTTCTAGCGGGTCATTCTCCTACGAGCAGTACTTC	CASSFGSSGSFSYEQYF
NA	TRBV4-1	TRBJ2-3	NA	TGCGCCAGCAGCCAAGGGGGCTCCTTAGCGGACTGGGATACGCAGTATTTT	CASSQGGSLADWDTQYF
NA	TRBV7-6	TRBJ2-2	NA	TGTGCCAGCAGCTTAGACAGTCCTACCGGGGAGCTGTTTTTT	CASSLDSPTGELFF
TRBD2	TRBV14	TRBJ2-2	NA	TGTGCCAGCAGCCAGGGCGGGGGGACAACCTACGGCGGGGAGCTGTTTTTT	CASSQGGGTTYGGELFF
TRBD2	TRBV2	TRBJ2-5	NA	TGTGCCAGCAACGGACTAGCGGGAACTGAGACCCAGTACTTC	CASNGLAGTETQYF
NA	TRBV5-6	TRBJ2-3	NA	TGTGCCAGCAGCTCCCTTGGCGGGGGCCCAGATACGCAGTATTTT	CASSSLGGGPDTQYF
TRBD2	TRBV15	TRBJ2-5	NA	TGTGCCACCAGCAGAGATAGCGGGGAAACAGAGACCCAGTACTTC	CATSRDSGETETQYF
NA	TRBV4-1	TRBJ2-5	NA	TGCGCCAGCAGCACGGGATTACAAGAGACCCAGTACTTC	CASSTGLQETQYF
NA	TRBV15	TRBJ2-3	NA	TGTGCCACCGAACTGAACACAGATACGCAGTATTTT	CATELNTDTQYF
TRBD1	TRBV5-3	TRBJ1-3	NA	TGTGCCAGAAGCTTGGGGGACAGGGTTTATGCTTCGGGCTCTGGAAACACCATATATTTT	CARSLGDRVYASGSGNTIYF
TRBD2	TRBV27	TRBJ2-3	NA	TGTGCCAGCAGTGGGACTAGCGGGGGGATCCCTTTCACAGATACGCAGTATTTT	CASSGTSGGIPFTDTQYF
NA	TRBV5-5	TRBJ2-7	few	TGTGCCAGCAGCTTGGCGGGTGTAAGCTCCTACGAGCAGTACTTC	CASSLAGVSSYEQYF
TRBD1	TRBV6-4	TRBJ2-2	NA	TGTGCCAGCAAGTCACAGGGGGCGGGCACCGGGGAGCTGTTTTTT	CASKSQGAGTGELFF
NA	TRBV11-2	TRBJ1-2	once	TGTGCCAGCAGCTCCCCCGGGAACTATGGCTACACCTTC	CASSSPGNYGYTF
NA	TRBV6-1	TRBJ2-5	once	TGTGCCAGCAGTGCTCAGGGTGGGGAGACCCAGTACTTC	CASSAQGGETQYF
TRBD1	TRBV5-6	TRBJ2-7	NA	TGTGCCAGCAGCCAACCTCAAGGACAGGTAACCTACGAGCAGTACTTC	CASSQPQGQVTYEQYF
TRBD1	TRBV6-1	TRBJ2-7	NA	TGTGCCAGCAGTGAAGAGGGACAGGGGACCTACGAGCAGTACTTC	CASSEEGQGTYEQYF
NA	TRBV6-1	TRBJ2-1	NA	TGTGCCAGCAGTATTGACAGGAGCTCCTACAATGAGCAGTTCTTC	CASSIDRSSYNEQFF
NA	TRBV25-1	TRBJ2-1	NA	TGTGCCAGCAGCTCCTCCGGGGGAACGGTCTACAATGAGCAGTTCTTC	CASSSSGGTVYNEQFF
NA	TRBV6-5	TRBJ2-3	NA	TGTGCCAGCAGTTACTCGCGGGGTGGGCGGGGAGATACGCAGTATTTT	CASSYSRGGRGDTQYF
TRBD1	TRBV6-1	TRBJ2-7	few	TGTGCCAGCCGTTTTAGGGGACAGGGTATGTACGAGCAGTACTTC	CASRFRGQGMYEQYF
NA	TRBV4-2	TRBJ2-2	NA	TGTGCCAGCAGCCAAGTGGGGAGTGGGGAGCTGTTTTTT	CASSQVGSGELFF
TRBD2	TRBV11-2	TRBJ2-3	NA	TGTGCCAGCAGCTTAGGAATGCGGGGGATCGCTAGCACAGATACGCAGTATTTT	CASSLGMRGIASTDTQYF
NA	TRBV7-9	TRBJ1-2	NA	TGTGCCAGCAGCTTAGAGAGATGGAACTATGGCTACACCTTC	CASSLERWNYGYTF
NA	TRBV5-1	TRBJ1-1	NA	TGCGCCACCCGAATCGACCTAGAGGAAGCTTTCTTT	CATRIDLEEAFF
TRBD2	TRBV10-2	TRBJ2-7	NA	TGCGCCAGCAGACAGACTAGCGGAGCCTACGAGCAGTACTTC	CASRQTSGAYEQYF
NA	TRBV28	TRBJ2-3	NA	TGTGCCAGCAGATCAACAGGGATGGCCTCAGATACGCAGTATTTT	CASRSTGMASDTQYF
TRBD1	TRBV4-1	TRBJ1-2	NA	TGCGCCAGCAGCGCCTCGCCGGGACAGGGTATTTGGTATGGCTACACCTTC	CASSASPGQGIWYGYTF
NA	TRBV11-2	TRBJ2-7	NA	TGTGCCAGCAGCCTTACAGGGAGCCCCTACGAGCAGTACTTC	CASSLTGSPYEQYF
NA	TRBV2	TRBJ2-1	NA	TGTGCCAGCAGTGAAGTGGTACTAGCCAACAATGAGCAGTTCTTC	CASSEVVLANNEQFF
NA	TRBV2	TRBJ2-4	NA	TGTGCCAGCAGTGGTCTAGCCAAAAACATTCAGTACTTC	CASSGLAKNIQYF